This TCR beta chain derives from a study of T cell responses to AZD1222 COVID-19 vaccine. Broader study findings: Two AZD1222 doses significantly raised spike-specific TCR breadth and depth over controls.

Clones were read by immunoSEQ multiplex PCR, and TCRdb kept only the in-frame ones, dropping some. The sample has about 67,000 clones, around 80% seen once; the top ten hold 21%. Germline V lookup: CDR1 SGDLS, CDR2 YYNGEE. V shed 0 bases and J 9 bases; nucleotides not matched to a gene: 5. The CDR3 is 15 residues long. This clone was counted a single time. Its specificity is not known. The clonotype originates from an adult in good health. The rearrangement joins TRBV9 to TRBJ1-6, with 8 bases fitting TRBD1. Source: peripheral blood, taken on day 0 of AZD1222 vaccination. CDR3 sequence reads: CASSVEGQGASPLHF. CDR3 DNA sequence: TGTGCCAGCAGCGTAGAAGGGCAGGGGGCTTCACCCCTCCACTTT.